This T cell receptor beta chain was recovered during a study of lymphopenia after photon versus proton radiotherapy. As regards this clone: Its antigen is unidentified. Other DNA sequences in this sample translate to the same CDR3.

The protocol was immunoSEQ multiplex PCR, while the TCRdb copy is restricted to in-frame clones and leaves out a portion. The sample holds some 55,000 clones, about 86% seen once. CDR1 LNHDA and CDR2 SQIVND come from the germline V gene (reference sequence). Trimming shortened V by 2 bases and J by 4 bases, and 14 bases separated the two germline ends. This CDR3 has 15 amino acids. Study-level points and caveats: Relative stability marked proton patients; photon patients lost diversity and naive cells. In patients who died, overall survival fell as post-nadir TCR diversity dropped more. Authors raise, but do not show, better survival with proton therapy. After lymphocyte nadir, photon-treated repertoires showed oligoclonal expansion, especially CD8+ Temra.

The specimen comprised peripheral blood, sampled from a patient treated with photon-based radiotherapy. The J gene is TRBJ1-2, the V gene TRBV19, with D perhaps matching TRBD1 (6 bases). The clonotype comes from a man aged 35-49 years with gastric cancer. CDR3 sequence: CASSIFSGHSYGYTF. The CDR3 DNA follows: TGTGCCAGTAGTATATTTTCGGGACATTCCTATGGCTACACCTTC.